One TCR beta chain is described in this entry. As yet, its antigen is unknown. These data are taken from a study of neurological immune-mediated disorders. Findings of the study overall: HTLV-1-associated myelopathy showed the most TCR clonal expansion; multiple sclerosis the least, below healthy controls.

Regarding time point: longitudinal time-point 3. The CDR3 contains 14 residues. The germline gives CDR1 SGHRS, CDR2 YFSETQ. The ends were cut back, 7 bases at V and 4 bases at J, with 14 bases in the middle. 5'RACE with 10-nucleotide random UMIs generated the cDNA. Whenever a sequencing run was performed, it yielded over 190 million TCR-beta sequences from 15-18 subjects. TCRdb called the 5' RACE reads again in MiXCR, with one record for every CDR3 protein. The table shows more than 100,000 distinct CDR3 sequences, with 11% occurring only once. Sequencing was carried out using PBMCs. The sequence derives from a female donor with HTLV-1-associated myelopathy (HAM/TSP). This chain joins TRBV5-1 and TRBJ2-2; no reliable D call. CDR3 sequence (DNA): TGCGCCAGCTGTGAACTGGGGATCACCGGGGAGCTGTTTTTT. It specifies CASCELGITGELFF. The full variable domain, in which reference TRBV5-1 and TRBJ2-2 provide the parts outside the CDR3, is KAGVTQTPRYLIKTRGQQVTLSCSPISGHRSVSWYQQTPGQGLQFLFEYFSETQRNKGNFPGRFSGRQFSNSRSEMNVSTLELGDSALYLCASCELGITGELFFGEGSRLTVL.